This TCR beta chain was observed in a study of cytomegalovirus exposure and HLA in healthy donors. About this clone: Its antigen is not known.

PCR was performed using 60 Vbeta and 13 Jbeta primers. Original analysis: Unique TCR beta chains numbered approximately 80 million in a later analysis, with around 12 million shared. This table comes from immunoSEQ multiplex PCR, and its TCRdb copy is limited to in-frame clones, with some not included. From that table come the V and J calls and clone size; the DNA was used to work out D and trimming. This table holds 170,000 or so clones, 75% to 90% found once. Whole-study results and caveats: A later analysis showed HLA-associated TCR beta chains outstripping equally common others in clonal expansion. The authors later linked a missense DCLRE1C variant to TCR beta V- and J-gene trimming. Highest at DRB1 and lowest at HLA-C, TCR association rates differed among HLA loci in a later analysis.

The sample was PBMCs. This clonotype was sampled from a woman younger than 35 in good health and CMV-seronegative.

This CDR3 reads CASRGQAMNTEAFF. CDR3 sequence (DNA): TGTGCCAGCAGGGGGCAGGCGATGAACACTGAAGCTTTCTTT. The V and J genes are TRBV27 and TRBJ1-1; tentative D call: TRBD1 (5 bases). CDR3 length: 14 amino acids. Germline CDR1 is MNHEY and CDR2 is SMNVEV (reference sequence). The V gene lost 6 bases and the J gene lost 0 bases, with 11 bases spanning the gap.